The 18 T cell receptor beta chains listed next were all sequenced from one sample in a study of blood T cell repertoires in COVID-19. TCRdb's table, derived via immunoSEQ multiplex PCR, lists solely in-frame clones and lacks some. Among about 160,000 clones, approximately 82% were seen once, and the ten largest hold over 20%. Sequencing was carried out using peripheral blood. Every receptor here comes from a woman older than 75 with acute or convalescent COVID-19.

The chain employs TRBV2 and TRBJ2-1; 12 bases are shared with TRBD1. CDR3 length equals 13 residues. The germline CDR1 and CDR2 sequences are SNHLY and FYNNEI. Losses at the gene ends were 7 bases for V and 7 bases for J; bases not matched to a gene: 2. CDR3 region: CASKGQGANEQFF. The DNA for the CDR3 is TGTGCCAGCAAGGGACAGGGGGCGAATGAGCAGTTCTTC.

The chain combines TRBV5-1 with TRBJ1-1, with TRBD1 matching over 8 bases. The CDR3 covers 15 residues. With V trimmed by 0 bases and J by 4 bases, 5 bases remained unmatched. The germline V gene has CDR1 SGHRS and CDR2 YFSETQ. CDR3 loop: CASSLAGQGTTEAFF. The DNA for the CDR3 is TGCGCCAGCAGCTTGGCCGGACAGGGTACCACTGAAGCTTTCTTT.

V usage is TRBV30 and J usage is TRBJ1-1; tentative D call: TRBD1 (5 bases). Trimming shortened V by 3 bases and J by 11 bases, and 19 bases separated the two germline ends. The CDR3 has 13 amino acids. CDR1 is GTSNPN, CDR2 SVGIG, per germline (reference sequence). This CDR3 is CAWRGGEKGKAFF. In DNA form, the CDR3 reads TGTGCCTGGAGGGGCGGGGAGAAGGGGAAGGCTTTCTTT.

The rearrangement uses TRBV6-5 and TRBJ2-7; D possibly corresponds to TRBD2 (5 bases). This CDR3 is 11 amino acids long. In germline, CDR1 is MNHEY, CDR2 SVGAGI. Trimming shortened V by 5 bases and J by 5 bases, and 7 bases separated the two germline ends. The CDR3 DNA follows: TGTGCCAGCAGTACGCGGGACGAGCAGTACTTC. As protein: CASSTRDEQYF.

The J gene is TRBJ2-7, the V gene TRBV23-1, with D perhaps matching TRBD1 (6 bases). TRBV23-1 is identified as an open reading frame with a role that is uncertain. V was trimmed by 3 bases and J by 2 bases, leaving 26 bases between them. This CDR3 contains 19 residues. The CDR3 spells CASSHEEIRTQGATYEQYF. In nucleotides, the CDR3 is TGCGCCAGCAGTCATGAGGAGATAAGAACACAGGGTGCAACCTACGAGCAGTACTTC.

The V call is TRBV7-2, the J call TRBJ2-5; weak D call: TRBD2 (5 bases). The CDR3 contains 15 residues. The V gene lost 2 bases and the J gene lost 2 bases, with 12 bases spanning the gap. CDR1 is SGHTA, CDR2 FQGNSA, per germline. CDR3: CASSLSPKRQETQYF. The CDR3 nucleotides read TGTGCCAGCAGCTTATCCCCGAAGCGGCAAGAGACCCAGTACTTC.

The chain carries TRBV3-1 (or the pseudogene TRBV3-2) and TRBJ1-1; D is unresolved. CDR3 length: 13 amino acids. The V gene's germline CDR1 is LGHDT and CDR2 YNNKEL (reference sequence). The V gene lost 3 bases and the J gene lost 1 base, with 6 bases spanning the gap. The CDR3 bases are TGTGCCAGCAGCCAGCAGTCGAACACTGAAGCTTTCTTT. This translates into CASSQQSNTEAFF.

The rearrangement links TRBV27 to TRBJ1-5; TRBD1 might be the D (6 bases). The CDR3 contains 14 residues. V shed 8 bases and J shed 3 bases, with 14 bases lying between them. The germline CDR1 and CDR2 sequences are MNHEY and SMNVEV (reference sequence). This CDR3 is CASALRGDNQPQHF. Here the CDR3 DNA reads TGTGCCAGCGCCCTCAGGGGAGACAATCAGCCCCAGCATTTT.

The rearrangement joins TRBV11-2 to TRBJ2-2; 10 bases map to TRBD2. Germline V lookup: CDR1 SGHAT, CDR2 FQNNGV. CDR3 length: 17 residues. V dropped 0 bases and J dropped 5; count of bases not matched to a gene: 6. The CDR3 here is CASSLDGLAGATGELFF. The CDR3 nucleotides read TGTGCCAGCAGCTTAGATGGGCTAGCGGGAGCTACCGGGGAGCTGTTTTTT.

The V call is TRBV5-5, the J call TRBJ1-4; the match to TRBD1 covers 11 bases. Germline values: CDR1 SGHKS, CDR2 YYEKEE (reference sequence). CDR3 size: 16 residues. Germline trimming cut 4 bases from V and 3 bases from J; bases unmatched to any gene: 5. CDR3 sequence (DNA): TGTGCCAGCAGCATGGGACAGGGGGAGGCTAATGAAAAACTGTTTTTT. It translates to CASSMGQGEANEKLFF.

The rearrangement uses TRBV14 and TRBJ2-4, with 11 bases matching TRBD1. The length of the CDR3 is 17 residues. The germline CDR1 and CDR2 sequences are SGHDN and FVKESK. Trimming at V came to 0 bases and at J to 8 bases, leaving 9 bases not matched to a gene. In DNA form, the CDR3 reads TGTGCCAGCAGCCAAGATTTGAGGACAGGGGGCTCTGACATTCAGTACTTC. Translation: CASSQDLRTGGSDIQYF.

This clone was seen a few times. In DNA, the CDR3 is TGTGCCAGCAGCTTGACCCTGAGGGCTAGCGGGAGGGAGCAGTACTTC. It is translated as CASSLTLRASGREQYF. The rearrangement links TRBV5-6 to TRBJ2-7; 11 bases match TRBD2. V shed 1 base and J 7 bases; nucleotides not matched to a gene: 10. CDR1 is SGHDT, CDR2 YYEEEE, per germline. The CDR3 consists of 16 residues. Full variable domain (outside the CDR3, taken from reference TRBV5-6 and TRBJ2-7): DAGVTQSPTHLIKTRGQQVTLRCSPKSGHDTVSWYQQALGQGPQFIFQYYEEEERQRGNFPDRFSGHQFPNYSSELNVNALLLGDSALYLCASSLTLRASGREQYFGPGTRLTVT.

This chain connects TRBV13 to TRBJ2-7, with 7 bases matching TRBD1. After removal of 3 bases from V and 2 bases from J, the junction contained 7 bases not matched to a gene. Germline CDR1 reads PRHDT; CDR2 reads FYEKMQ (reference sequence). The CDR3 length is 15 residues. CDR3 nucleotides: TGTGCCAGCAGCTTGGTAAAGGGACAGACCTACGAGCAGTACTTC. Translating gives CASSLVKGQTYEQYF.

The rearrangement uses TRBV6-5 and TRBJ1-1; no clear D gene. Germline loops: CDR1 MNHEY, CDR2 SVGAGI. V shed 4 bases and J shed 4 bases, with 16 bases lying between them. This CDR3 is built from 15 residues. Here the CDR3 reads CASSSRRTAGTEAFF. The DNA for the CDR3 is TGTGCCAGCAGTTCTCGAAGGACGGCGGGCACTGAAGCTTTCTTT.

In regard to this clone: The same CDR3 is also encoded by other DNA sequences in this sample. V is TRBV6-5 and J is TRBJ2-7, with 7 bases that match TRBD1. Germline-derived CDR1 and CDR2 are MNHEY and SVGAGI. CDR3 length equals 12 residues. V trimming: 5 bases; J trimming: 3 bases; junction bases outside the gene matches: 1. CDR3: CASSRDSYEQYF. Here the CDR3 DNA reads TGTGCCAGCAGTCGGGACAGCTACGAGCAGTACTTC.

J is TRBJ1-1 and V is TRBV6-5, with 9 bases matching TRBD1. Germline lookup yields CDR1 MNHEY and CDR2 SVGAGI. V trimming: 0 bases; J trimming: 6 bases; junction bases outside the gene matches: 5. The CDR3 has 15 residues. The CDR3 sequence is CASSYSWDRDAEAFF. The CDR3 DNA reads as TGTGCCAGCAGTTACTCGTGGGACAGGGACGCTGAAGCTTTCTTT.

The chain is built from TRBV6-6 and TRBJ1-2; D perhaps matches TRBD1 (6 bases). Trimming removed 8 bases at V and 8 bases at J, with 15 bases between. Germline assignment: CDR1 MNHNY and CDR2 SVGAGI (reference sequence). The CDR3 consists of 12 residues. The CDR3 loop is CASASHRDGYTF. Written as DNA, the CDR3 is TGTGCCAGCGCATCCCACAGGGACGGCTACACCTTC.

The CDR3, as DNA: TGTGCCAGCAGCCTCCGAGGTGAAGCTTTCTTT. Translation: CASSLRGEAFF. The chain recombines TRBV11-3 with TRBJ1-1; no definite D call. CDR3 length equals 11 residues. The germline CDR1 and CDR2 sequences are SGHNT and YENEEA. The V end lost 5 bases, the J end lost 7 bases, and 8 bases lay between the germline ends.